This TCR beta chain was captured in a study of T cell changes during pregnancy in multiple sclerosis. Libraries were prepared by immunoSEQ multiplex PCR; TCRdb keeps only in-frame clonotypes and omits some of them. The sample shows approximately 100,000 clones, 90% to 95% of them seen only once. The CDR3 sequence is 15 residues long. V was trimmed by 0 bases and J by 0 bases, leaving 9 bases between them. The germline gives CDR1 SGHNT, CDR2 YYREEE (reference sequence). The chain is built from TRBV5-4 and TRBJ1-2; D might be TRBD1 (5 bases). This receptor was identified in a female donor with multiple sclerosis, enrolled in a pregnancy study. Sequenced material: peripheral blood, taken before pregnancy. The CDR3 is CASSLAGRANYGYTF. As DNA, the CDR3 is TGTGCCAGCAGCTTGGCCGGCAGGGCTAACTATGGCTACACCTTC.